These 24 T cell receptor beta chains share one sample of origin, sequenced in a study of tumor-infiltrating lymphocytes in oesophageal squamous cell carcinoma. TCRdb re-called the PCR reads with MiXCR, one entry per CDR3 protein. The sample consists of under 20,000 distinct CDR3 sequences, about 40% of them appearing once. What was sequenced was esophageal tumor tissue. These receptors were collected from a male donor with esophageal squamous cell carcinoma.

Only a few counts were recorded for this clonotype. The CDR3 bases are TGTGCTAGTGGTTTGGTAATGGTATCGGCCTACGAGCAGTACTTC. This sequence encodes CASGLVMVSAYEQYF. The rearrangement joins TRBV12-5 to TRBJ2-7, with D hard to call. CDR1 LGHNT and CDR2 FRNRAP come from the germline V gene. The ends were cut back, 0 bases at V and 2 bases at J, with 11 bases in the middle. The CDR3 runs to 15 residues.

In this sample, this clonotype turned up a few times. The rearrangement joins TRBV28 to TRBJ2-6; no clear D. TRBJ2-7 matches the DNA end more closely, so the J call is doubtful. This CDR3 has 12 residues. Germline V gives CDR1 MDHEN, CDR2 SYDVKM. CDR3 bases: TGTGCCAGCAACAGAATCTACAATGAGCAGTACTTC. This encodes CASNRIYNEQYF.

The CDR3 bases are TGTGCCAGCAGCTTAGTCGGCGTGGGACAGGGCGCCTCTGGGGCCAACGTCCTGACTTTC. This codes for CASSLVGVGQGASGANVLTF. The rearrangement links TRBV11-2 to TRBJ2-6; 9 nucleotides line up with TRBD1. The CDR3 is 20 residues long. Germline V gene sequence: CDR1 SGHAT, CDR2 FQNNGV. Trimming at V came to 1 base and at J to 0 bases, leaving 10 bases not matched to a gene.

V gene TRBV7-9 combines with J gene TRBJ2-1; possible D gene TRBD2, 6 bases. The tail of the sequence fits TRBJ2-7 better, so the J call may be wrong. This CDR3 spans 14 amino acids. Germline CDR1 and CDR2: SEHNR and FQNEAQ (reference sequence). The CDR3 DNA follows: TGTGCCAGCAGCTTTGGGGGGATCTCCTACGAGCAGTACTTC. It is translated as CASSFGGISYEQYF.

This clonotype is medium-sized in the sample. V and J are TRBV6-1 and TRBJ2-6, with D perhaps matching TRBD2 (5 bases). CDR1 and CDR2 (germline): MNHNS, SASEGT. The CDR3 has 17 amino acids. Trimming took 6 bases from V and 5 from J, leaving 20 bases between them. CDR3 nucleotide sequence: TGTGCCAGCAGCCCTCGGGCCCCTAGCTCCTGGGCCAACGTCCTGACTTTC. Protein: CASSPRAPSSWANVLTF.

The J gene is TRBJ2-4, the V gene TRBV7-3; 9 bases are shared with TRBD1. The J call is uncertain, as TRBJ2-5 better fits the DNA end. The CDR3 runs to 15 residues. CDR1 and CDR2 (germline): SGHTA, FQGTGA. In DNA form, the CDR3 reads TGTGCCAGCAGCTTAACCGGGACAGGGCAAGAGACCCAGTACTTC. Translating it yields CASSLTGTGQETQYF.

The chain combines TRBV4-2 with TRBJ1-1; D is perhaps TRBD1 (6 bases). Trimming took 2 bases from V and 5 from J, leaving 12 bases between them. The CDR3 runs to 14 residues. Germline V gene data show CDR1 as LGHNA and CDR2 as YNFKEQ. Here the CDR3 DNA reads TGTGCCAGCAGCCAATGGGGGCTGGGGACTGAAGCTTTCTTT. It specifies CASSQWGLGTEAFF.

In its sample, this clonotype ranks as medium-sized. This sequence joins TRBV28 and TRBJ2-1, with D perhaps matching TRBD1 (5 bases). This CDR3 has 13 amino acids. Trimming left V 2 bases short and J 9 bases short, with 11 bases between. Germline values: CDR1 MDHEN, CDR2 SYDVKM. This CDR3 is CASSLVRRVEQFF. CDR3 DNA sequence: TGTGCCAGCAGTTTAGTTCGCAGGGTTGAGCAGTTCTTC.

The chain employs TRBV7-8 and TRBJ2-3; TRBD2 matches 8 bases. Germline values: CDR1 SGHVS, CDR2 FQNEAQ. V dropped 0 bases and J dropped 0; count of bases not matched to a gene: 8. The CDR3 runs 18 residues. CDR3 in DNA: TGTGCCAGCAGCTTAGCGAGGTCTAGCGGGCCGAGCACAGATACGCAGTATTTT. Its protein is CASSLARSSGPSTDTQYF. Full variable domain (rest looked up from reference TRBV7-8 and TRBJ2-3): GAGVSQSPRYKVAKRGQDVALRCDPISGHVSLFWYQQALGQGPEFLTYFQNEAQLDKSGLPSDRFFAERPEGSVSTLKIQRTQQEDSAVYLCASSLARSSGPSTDTQYFGPGTRLTVL.

The rearrangement uses TRBV11-2 and TRBJ2-5, with no clear D. CDR3 length: 13 residues. The germline V gene encodes CDR1 SGHAT and CDR2 FQNNGV. Trimming stripped 5 bases from V and 3 bases from J, with 10 bases between. The CDR3 nucleotides are TGTGCCAGCAGCACTTACGTGGAAGAGACCCAGTACTTC. Translation gives CASSTYVEETQYF.

The genes are TRBV6-6 and TRBJ2-7, with TRBD2 as a possible D gene (7 bases). The DNA end favors TRBJ2-1, so the J call may be wrong. Germline CDR1 and CDR2: MNHNY and SVGAGI (reference sequence). The CDR3 has 15 amino acids. The CDR3 here is CASSYSAGADNEQFF. For the CDR3, the DNA is TGTGCCAGCAGTTACTCCGCGGGGGCCGATAATGAGCAGTTCTTC.

A word on this clonotype: This CDR3 fails to terminate in the conserved phenylalanine or tryptophan, so it likely reflects a read error. The limits of the CDR3 on the DNA are not certain, so only TCRdb's listed CDR3 is given. V is TRBV7-2 and J is TRBJ2-6; the table's TRBD2 call for D was not verified on the DNA. The CDR3 has 15 residues if both end residues are counted. The V gene's germline CDR1 is SGHTA and CDR2 FQGNSA. The chain's CDR3 is CASSSLAGYEQYFGA.

This clonotype was detected ten times or more. DNA of the CDR3: TGTGCCAGTAGTATAGGGGTTTCGGGCGCGGAGGTCACTGAAGCTTTCTTT. This sequence encodes CASSIGVSGAEVTEAFF. This chain joins TRBV19 and TRBJ1-1; D is unresolved. CDR3 size: 17 residues. Germline V CDR1 and CDR2: LNHDA, SQIVND (reference sequence). V gave up 1 base and J gave up 4 bases, with 19 bases separating them.

Ten or more counts support this clonotype. This sequence joins TRBV27 and TRBJ2-7, with D possibly being TRBD2 (6 bases). CDR1 is MNHEY, CDR2 SMNVEV, per germline (reference sequence). The length of the CDR3 is 13 residues. The germline V and J ends were trimmed by 8 bases and 0 bases, with 11 bases remaining between them. As DNA, the CDR3 is TGTGCCAGCGGGACTCCAAGCTCCTACGAGCAGTACTTC. Translation gives CASGTPSSYEQYF.

The sample holds many counts of this clonotype. V is TRBV28 and J is TRBJ2-7; the match to TRBD1 covers 8 bases. The CDR3 is 14 amino acids. V lost 3 bases and J lost 7; bases outside the gene matches: 8. Germline CDR1 and CDR2: MDHEN and SYDVKM. CDR3 sequence: CASSLTGAMTEQYF. The CDR3 DNA sequence: TGTGCCAGCAGTTTGACAGGGGCCATGACAGAGCAGTACTTC.

This clonotype came up many times. The chain is built from TRBV10-3 and TRBJ1-1, with 7 bases matching TRBD1. Germline lookup yields CDR1 ENHRY and CDR2 SYGVKD. The CDR3 is 13 residues long. The junction had 4 bases not matched to a gene; V was cut back by 7 bases and J by 2 bases. As DNA, the CDR3 is TGTGCCATCACTACAGGGGAAAACACTGAAGCTTTCTTT. Amino acid sequence: CAITTGENTEAFF.

With regard to this clonotype: At one boundary the junction diverges from the germline segment, which might be a read error. V gene TRBV5-3 combines with J gene TRBJ2-3, with 9 bases that match TRBD2. Matching the DNA end better, TRBJ2-1 makes the J call doubtful. TRBV5-3 carries the ORF label, with uncertain function. The CDR3 is made up of 15 amino acids. CDR3 sequence: CASSFGGRAHNEQFF. DNA of the CDR3: TGTGCCAGCAGCTTTGGCGGGAGGGCCCACAATGAGCAGTTCTTC.

Details on this clonotype: The CDR3 does not close with the conserved phenylalanine or tryptophan, likely indicating a read error. It is unclear where the CDR3 begins or ends on the DNA, so no DNA is shown, and the CDR3 is as TCRdb lists it. This sequence joins TRBV6-1 and TRBJ1-6. Inclusive of both ends, the CDR3 amounts to 15 amino acids. Germline V CDR1 and CDR2: MNHNS, SASEGT. The CDR3 region is CASSPRTSGGYEQYY.

The chain carries TRBV7-2 and TRBJ2-6; D gene uncertain. CDR1 is SGHTA and CDR2 is FQGNSA in the germline V gene. V lost 4 bases and J 0 bases, leaving 7 bases between the germline ends. This CDR3 has 15 amino acids. The CDR3 here is CASSSQTSGANVLTF. The CDR3, as DNA: TGTGCCAGCAGCTCGCAGACCTCTGGGGCCAACGTCCTGACTTTC.

The gene calls are TRBV20-1 and TRBJ2-6; D is unclear. Germline V gene sequence: CDR1 DFQATT, CDR2 SNEGSKA (reference sequence). V was shortened by 3 bases and J by 2 bases, with 11 bases between the two germline ends. CDR3 length: 15 residues. CDR3 sequence (DNA): TGCAGTGCTAGCGGAAGTGGTGCTGGGGCCAACGTCCTGACTTTC. Translating gives CSASGSGAGANVLTF.

By share, this clonotype ranks as medium-sized. The V gene is TRBV7-2, the J gene TRBJ1-4; D might be TRBD1 (6 bases). The V gene's germline CDR1 is SGHTA and CDR2 FQGNSA. CDR3 size: 14 residues. Trimming stripped 5 bases from V and 4 bases from J, with 11 bases between. The DNA of the CDR3 is TGTGCCAGCAGCCGAGGACAGTTTAATGAAAAACTGTTTTTT. It is translated as CASSRGQFNEKLFF.

V is TRBV7-9 and J is TRBJ1-4, with D tentatively TRBD1 (5 bases). The CDR3 has 14 residues. Trimming cost V 5 bases and J 1 base, with 8 bases left between them. Germline V lookup: CDR1 SEHNR, CDR2 FQNEAQ (reference sequence). Here the CDR3 reads CASSHRRTNEKLFF. The CDR3 nucleotides read TGTGCCAGCAGCCACAGGCGAACTAATGAAAAACTGTTTTTT.

The chain has TRBV11-2 and TRBJ2-3; 10 bases match TRBD2. The end of the DNA is better explained by TRBJ2-5, so the J call may be wrong. The CDR3 contains 17 residues. The germline V gene has CDR1 SGHAT and CDR2 FQNNGV. The CDR3 reads CASSLDGIAGGLETQYF. The CDR3 DNA reads TGTGCCAGCAGCTTAGATGGTATAGCGGGAGGTCTGGAGACCCAGTACTTC.

This chain joins TRBV12-3 or TRBV12-4 and TRBJ2-7; 7 bases are shared with TRBD1. The CDR3 is 11 amino acids. J was trimmed by 6 bases and V by 8 bases; bases with no gene match: 4. CDR3 nucleotide sequence: TGTGCCAGCCTAGGGGGCTCCGAGCAGTACTTC. Translation gives CASLGGSEQYF.